This TCR beta chain was captured in a study of blood T cells in healthy people across ages. Points from the study as a whole: Diversity of TCR beta per million T cells declined in a roughly linear way with age. Estimates drawn from one million T cells were deemed to understate diversity.

Concerning this clonotype: Its antigen is unidentified.

The donors, aged about 6 to 95, were healthy Caucasians from Russia. Per-sample PBMC isolation yielded at least 6.5 million cells. Next came a second PCR, run for roughly 7 to 12 cycles, which used a sample-barcoded 5' primer along with a J-beta primer mix. MiXCR, applied by TCRdb to the 5' RACE reads, yields one record per CDR3 protein. The data hold around 750,000 distinct CDR3 sequences, with roughly 50% observed a single time. The CDR3 sequence is 14 residues long. Trimming shortened V by 0 bases and J by 2 bases, and 9 bases separated the two germline ends. Germline loops: CDR1 SGDLS, CDR2 YYNGEE.

The sequence was obtained from a man older than 75 in good health. The sequenced sample was blood. The chain uses TRBV9 and TRBJ2-7; unclear D gene. Here the CDR3 reads CASSVGGIPYEQYF. CDR3 coding DNA: TGTGCCAGCAGCGTAGGAGGCATACCCTACGAGCAGTACTTC.